The 30 T cell receptor beta chains presented below share a single source sample, sequenced in a study of T cell responses to AZD1222 COVID-19 vaccine. Clones were sequenced by immunoSEQ multiplex PCR, and TCRdb holds only the in-frame ones, with some missing. Of fewer than 150,000 clones listed, about 90% were seen once; the top ten hold under 9%. Sequences were derived from peripheral blood, sampled on day 0 of AZD1222 vaccination. The receptors shown here come from an adult in good health.

This chain connects TRBV28 to TRBJ2-7, with a weak D call TRBD1 (6 bases). CDR1 MDHEN and CDR2 SYDVKM come from the germline V gene. V was trimmed by 3 bases and J by 0 bases, leaving 9 bases between them. This CDR3 has 14 amino acids. Here the CDR3 DNA reads TGTGCCAGCAGTTTGGGACAAAGCTCCTACGAGCAGTACTTC. Translating it yields CASSLGQSSYEQYF.

The V gene is TRBV10-2, the J gene TRBJ2-7; TRBD2 aligns across 11 bases. Germline V gene data show CDR1 as WSHSY and CDR2 as SAAADI. Trimming at V came to 6 bases and at J to 3 bases, leaving 10 bases not matched to a gene. This CDR3 has 16 amino acids. As DNA, the CDR3 is TGCGCCAGCAGGCTCGTCGGGACTAGCGGACACTACGAGCAGTACTTC. Translating it yields CASRLVGTSGHYEQYF.

The chain is built from TRBV7-9 and TRBJ2-4; D uncertain. The ends were cut back, 1 base at V and 3 bases at J, with 7 bases in the middle. The CDR3 is made up of 14 amino acids. Germline V lookup: CDR1 SEHNR, CDR2 FQNEAQ (reference sequence). DNA for the CDR3: TGTGCCAGCAGCTTAGGCGGCGTCAAAAACATTCAGTACTTC. It encodes CASSLGGVKNIQYF.

The chain links TRBV11-2 to TRBJ2-7; 13 bases align to TRBD2. The CDR3 is 15 amino acids. Unmatched junction bases numbered 3, after V lost 4 bases and J lost 3 bases. Germline values: CDR1 SGHAT, CDR2 FQNNGV. Here the CDR3 reads CASSWGTSGIYEQYF. CDR3 sequence (DNA): TGTGCCAGCAGCTGGGGGACTAGCGGGATCTACGAGCAGTACTTC.

The genes are TRBV19 and TRBJ1-3; no firm D call. The V and J ends lost 3 bases and 3 bases respectively, with 3 bases between them. The CDR3 contains 12 residues. Germline V gene lookup returns CDR1 LNHDA and CDR2 SQIVND (reference sequence). Written as DNA, the CDR3 is TGTGCCAGTAGTATTGTTGGAAACACCATATATTTT. Its protein is CASSIVGNTIYF.

CDR3 amino acids: CASQRYTEAFF. CDR3 DNA sequence: TGTGCCAGCCAGAGGTATACTGAAGCTTTCTTT. V usage is TRBV28 and J usage is TRBJ1-1, with D unclear. The V gene lost 8 bases and the J gene lost 5 bases, with 9 bases spanning the gap. The CDR3 consists of 11 residues. Germline values: CDR1 MDHEN, CDR2 SYDVKM.

This chain uses TRBV7-6 with TRBJ1-3; no firm D call. Germline V gives CDR1 SGHVS, CDR2 FNYEAQ. The CDR3 consists of 17 residues. Trimming shortened V by 1 base and J by 0 bases, and 13 bases separated the two germline ends. CDR3 DNA: TGTGCCAGCAGCTTAGTGGCAGCTTTTACCTCTGGAAACACCATATATTTT. Translating gives CASSLVAAFTSGNTIYF.

The chain uses TRBV25-1 and TRBJ2-7; 10 bases map to TRBD1. V gave up 6 bases and J gave up 7 bases; unmatched junction bases: 6. This CDR3 comprises 13 residues. The V gene's germline CDR1 is MGHDK and CDR2 SYGVNS. The DNA of the CDR3 is TGTGCCAGCAGGAGACAGGGGGCGCGAGAGCAGTACTTC. Translation gives CASRRQGAREQYF.

The rearrangement uses TRBV11-2 and TRBJ2-7; D tentatively fits TRBD1 or TRBD2 (5 bases each). Trimming stripped 0 bases from V and 9 bases from J, with 21 bases between. The CDR3 spans 16 residues. The germline V gene has CDR1 SGHAT and CDR2 FQNNGV. The CDR3 sequence is CASSLDQGLRAGGQYF. The CDR3 coding sequence is TGTGCCAGCAGCTTAGACCAGGGTTTACGAGCAGGAGGGCAGTACTTC.

J is TRBJ2-3 and V is TRBV4-3, with TRBD2 matching 10 bases. Germline trimming cut 3 bases from V and 3 bases from J; bases unmatched to any gene: 9. Germline V CDR1 and CDR2: LGHNA, YSLEER. The CDR3 extends over 17 amino acids. The CDR3 DNA reads as TGCGCCAGCAGCCAGAGTTTTAGTAGCGGGAGGACAGATACGCAGTATTTT. This encodes CASSQSFSSGRTDTQYF.

The sample holds one count of this clone. The chain couples TRBV9 to TRBJ1-4; 9 bases match TRBD1. V was clipped by 6 bases and J by 3 bases; unmatched bases: 9. From germline, CDR1 is SGDLS and CDR2 YYNGEE. The CDR3 spans 16 residues. The CDR3 region is CASTSGTGRANEKLFF. As DNA, the CDR3 is TGTGCCAGCACCTCCGGGACAGGGCGTGCTAATGAAAAACTGTTTTTT.

This clone was recorded once. The chain combines TRBV9 with TRBJ1-2; 9 positions match TRBD1. The V segment lost 5 bases and the J segment 6 bases; nucleotides outside the gene matches: 14. Per germline, CDR1 SGDLS and CDR2 YYNGEE. The CDR3 spans 16 residues. Written as DNA, the CDR3 is TGTGCCAGCAGTGAACCGGGACAGGGAATAAGTCATGGCTACACCTTC. This gives the protein CASSEPGQGISHGYTF.

The chain joins TRBV18 to TRBJ2-1; 10 nucleotides align to TRBD2. CDR1 is KGHSH and CDR2 is LQKENI in the germline V gene. Germline trimming cut 4 bases from V and 1 base from J; bases unmatched to any gene: 10. The CDR3 spans 18 residues. The CDR3 region has the DNA TGTGCCAGCTCACTGGCCAGCGGGAGGGGTCCTTCCTACAATGAGCAGTTCTTC. Translated, it gives CASSLASGRGPSYNEQFF. The complete variable domain, with remaining parts taken from reference TRBV18 and TRBJ2-1, reads NAGVMQNPRHLVRRRGQEARLRCSPMKGHSHVYWYRQLPEEGLKFMVYLQKENIIDESGMPKERFSAEFPKEGPSILRIQQVVRGDSAAYFCASSLASGRGPSYNEQFFGPGTRLTVL.

The sample holds one count of this clone. The chain uses TRBV1 and TRBJ2-5; the table's D call, TRBD2, has no DNA check behind it. TRBV1 is an annotated pseudogene. This CDR3 has 16 residues. CDR3 DNA: TGCACCAGCAGCCGACCTAGCGGGGGGGCCTTAGAGACCCAGTACTTC. Encoded protein: CTSSRPSGGALETQYF.

The chain uses TRBV5-4 and TRBJ1-2, with TRBD1 matching 7 bases. J was trimmed by 2 bases and V by 4 bases; bases with no gene match: 8. This CDR3 comprises 15 residues. The germline V gene has CDR1 SGHNT and CDR2 YYREEE (reference sequence). Here the CDR3 reads CASSAPRGINYGYTF. CDR3 coding DNA: TGTGCCAGCAGCGCCCCCAGGGGGATAAACTATGGCTACACCTTC.

The count of this clone is one. The chain employs TRBV15 and TRBJ1-4; D gene uncertain. Per the germline V gene, CDR1 is LNHNV and CDR2 is YYDKDF (reference sequence). V was shortened by 8 bases and J by 7 bases, with 11 bases between the two germline ends. The CDR3 contains 12 residues. The DNA of the CDR3 is TGTGCCACCCGGCCAAAGATTGAAAAACTGTTTTTT. Protein: CATRPKIEKLFF.

This sequence joins TRBV30 and TRBJ1-1; 7 bases line up with TRBD1. Germline V gene data show CDR1 as GTSNPN and CDR2 as SVGIG (reference sequence). The CDR3 spans 13 residues. Trimming cost V 0 bases and J 7 bases; bases outside gene matches: 5. CDR3 sequence: CAWSVQGWDEAFF. The CDR3 region has the DNA TGTGCCTGGAGTGTACAGGGGTGGGATGAAGCTTTCTTT.

There are a few counts of this clone. This chain links TRBV27 with TRBJ2-4; 7 nucleotides align to TRBD1. The CDR3 consists of 13 residues. Germline V lookup: CDR1 MNHEY, CDR2 SMNVEV (reference sequence). Germline trimming cut 5 bases from V and 8 bases from J; bases unmatched to any gene: 6. CDR3 DNA: TGTGCCAGCAGTGAGGACAGGCGCGACATTCAGTACTTC. Residues: CASSEDRRDIQYF.

The chain employs TRBV5-1 and TRBJ2-3; 15 bases fit TRBD2. Germline V gives CDR1 SGHRS, CDR2 YFSETQ. V trimming: 6 bases; J trimming: 4 bases; junction bases outside the gene matches: 3. The CDR3 is 15 residues long. This CDR3 is CASTGLAGGSDTQYF. The DNA of the CDR3 is TGCGCCAGCACGGGACTAGCGGGAGGATCAGATACGCAGTATTTT.

The gene calls are TRBV29-1 and TRBJ2-7; 8 positions match TRBD2. Trimming took 7 bases from V and 6 from J; bases not matched to a gene: 5. The CDR3 length is 11 residues. Germline V lookup: CDR1 SQVTM, CDR2 ANQGSEA. The CDR3 region is CSAGRAAEQYF. The CDR3 DNA is TGCAGCGCCGGGAGGGCAGCCGAGCAGTACTTC.

This clone was counted a few times. This chain connects TRBV2 to TRBJ1-1, with 8 bases identical to TRBD1. The CDR3 consists of 14 residues. CDR1 SNHLY and CDR2 FYNNEI come from the germline V gene. V shed 3 bases and J 6 bases; nucleotides not matched to a gene: 6. CDR3 protein: CASSDQGAYAEAFF. CDR3 sequence (DNA): TGTGCCAGCAGTGACCAGGGGGCGTACGCTGAAGCTTTCTTT.

The V and J genes are TRBV5-1 and TRBJ2-2; 15 positions match TRBD2. The CDR3 covers 15 residues. The germline V gene encodes CDR1 SGHRS and CDR2 YFSETQ. V lost 4 bases and J lost 5; bases outside the gene matches: 0. The DNA for the CDR3 is TGCGCCAGCAGCGGGACTAGCGGGAGGACCGGGGAGCTGTTTTTT. Amino acid sequence: CASSGTSGRTGELFF.

This rearrangement joins TRBV2 to TRBJ1-5, with D unresolved. The CDR3 covers 13 residues. V gave up 2 bases and J gave up 7 bases, with 9 bases separating them. CDR1 is SNHLY and CDR2 is FYNNEI in the germline V gene. CDR3 region: CASSEIANQPQHF. The CDR3 DNA reads as TGTGCCAGCAGTGAAATAGCAAACCAGCCCCAGCATTTT.

This chain connects TRBV10-3 to TRBJ2-3, with D tentatively TRBD2 (5 bases). The V gene's germline CDR1 is ENHRY and CDR2 SYGVKD. CDR3 size: 12 residues. V lost 8 bases and J 1 base, leaving 7 bases between the germline ends. The CDR3 region has the DNA TGTGCCATCGGACTGGGCACAGATACGCAGTATTTT. Translated, it gives CAIGLGTDTQYF.

The rearrangement links TRBV7-9 to TRBJ2-1; the D is unclear. The germline CDR1 and CDR2 sequences are SEHNR and FQNEAQ (reference sequence). V was shortened by 5 bases and J by 8 bases, with 10 bases between the two germline ends. The CDR3 length is 12 residues. The CDR3 loop is CASSLPSDEQFF. DNA of the CDR3: TGTGCCAGCAGCCTCCCGAGCGATGAGCAGTTCTTC.

This chain joins TRBV28 and TRBJ2-7, with TRBD1 as a possible D gene (6 bases). Germline lookup yields CDR1 MDHEN and CDR2 SYDVKM. The CDR3 spans 13 residues. With 5 bases removed from V and 1 base from J, the gap between germline ends came to 9 bases. The chain's CDR3 is CASSKQGSYEQYF. CDR3 coding DNA: TGTGCCAGCAGTAAACAGGGTTCCTACGAGCAGTACTTC. Supplemented by reference TRBV28 and TRBJ2-7, the full variable domain reads DVKVTQSSRYLVKRTGEKVFLECVQDMDHENMFWYRQDPGLGLRLIYFSYDVKMKEKGDIPEGYSVSREKKERFSLILESASTNQTSMYLCASSKQGSYEQYFGPGTRLTVT.

Only a few counts were recorded for this clone. The rearrangement uses TRBV10-3 and TRBJ2-5; D is perhaps TRBD1 or TRBD2 (5 bases each). Germline V gene sequence: CDR1 ENHRY, CDR2 SYGVKD. Trimming cost V 4 bases and J 5 bases, with 20 bases left between them. The length of the CDR3 is 16 residues. The CDR3 DNA reads as TGTGCCATCAGTGGGCGGTTTGAGGGACGACGGGAGACCCAGTACTTC. This gives the protein CAISGRFEGRRETQYF.

The chain recombines TRBV19 with TRBJ2-7; weak D call: TRBD1 (5 bases). The CDR3 runs to 14 residues. Deletions cut 5 bases from V and 6 bases from J, with 17 bases between. Germline values: CDR1 LNHDA, CDR2 SQIVND (reference sequence). Here the CDR3 DNA reads TGTGCCAGTAGTGAACAGGTCCGCCCGCTCGAGCAGTACTTC. Residues: CASSEQVRPLEQYF.

This clone was recorded once. The chain has TRBV7-2 and TRBJ1-4, with 8 bases fitting TRBD1. The CDR3 has 15 amino acids. The trim removed 4 bases at V and 4 bases at J, leaving 5 bases unmatched. The germline V gene encodes CDR1 SGHTA and CDR2 FQGNSA. CDR3 sequence (DNA): TGTGCCAGCAGCTACGGGACAGGTTTTAATGAAAAACTGTTTTTT. Amino acids: CASSYGTGFNEKLFF.

A note on this clone: The DNA is left out, because the CDR3 cannot be placed on it with certainty; the CDR3 is given as TCRdb lists it. The chain carries TRBV5-1 and TRBJ2-7; TRBD1 reflects the table's D call only, with no check against the DNA. The CDR3 has 15 residues if both end residues are counted. CDR1 is SGHRS, CDR2 YFSETQ, per germline. The CDR3 sequence: CASSFWPRVSYEQYF.